The 10 T cell receptor beta chains in this list originate from one sample, sequenced in a study of cytomegalovirus exposure and HLA in healthy donors. Both 60 Vbeta primers and 13 Jbeta primers went into the PCR. Profiled with immunoSEQ multiplex PCR; TCRdb holds only in-frame clones, not every one. The sample shows around 130,000 clones, approximately 80% of them seen only once. Sequenced input: PBMCs. These receptors all come from a man aged 45 to 65 in good health and CMV-seronegative.

This chain connects TRBV27 to TRBJ2-5; 10 nucleotides line up with TRBD1. Germline assignment: CDR1 MNHEY and CDR2 SMNVEV (reference sequence). CDR3 length: 15 amino acids. The trim removed 4 bases at V and 5 bases at J, leaving 7 bases unmatched. CDR3 sequence: CASSSPDRGLETQYF. In nucleotides, the CDR3 is TGTGCCAGCAGTTCCCCTGACAGGGGGCTGGAGACCCAGTACTTC.

This rearrangement joins TRBV9 to TRBJ2-6, with TRBD1 matching 8 bases. The CDR3 extends over 19 amino acids. Germline V CDR1 and CDR2: SGDLS, YYNGEE. The junction had 16 bases not matched to a gene; V was cut back by 4 bases and J by 4 bases. Here the CDR3 DNA reads TGTGCCAGCAGCCCCCAACAGGGGGTGATTGGAGTCGGGGCCAACGTCCTGACTTTC. Protein product: CASSPQQGVIGVGANVLTF.

J is TRBJ1-2 and V is TRBV7-8; possibly TRBD1 for D (5 bases). There are 16 residues in the CDR3. Germline V gene sequence: CDR1 SGHVS, CDR2 FQNEAQ. Trimming left V 1 base short and J 4 bases short, with 16 bases between. CDR3 sequence reads: CASSLGFRQNRYGYTF. The CDR3 nucleotides read TGTGCCAGCAGCTTAGGGTTTCGACAGAACCGCTATGGCTACACCTTC. The full variable domain, completed using reference TRBV7-8 and TRBJ1-2, is GAGVSQSPRYKVAKRGQDVALRCDPISGHVSLFWYQQALGQGPEFLTYFQNEAQLDKSGLPSDRFFAERPEGSVSTLKIQRTQQEDSAVYLCASSLGFRQNRYGYTFGSGTRLTVV.

The DNA for the CDR3 is TGTGCCAGCAGTACAAGCGGAGGAGGCGGGTTCGAGCAGTACTTC. Translation: CASSTSGGGGFEQYF. V is TRBV6-5 and J is TRBJ2-7; possibly TRBD2 for D (5 bases). V was cut by 5 bases and J by 6 bases, with 20 bases left in between. Germline lookup yields CDR1 MNHEY and CDR2 SVGAGI. The CDR3 is 15 amino acids.

The sample holds a few counts of this clone. V is TRBV6-5 and J is TRBJ1-1, with TRBD1 as a possible D gene (5 bases). The germline CDR1 and CDR2 sequences are MNHEY and SVGAGI. V lost 6 bases and J 4 bases, leaving 9 bases between the germline ends. The CDR3 runs 12 residues. In DNA form, the CDR3 reads TGTGCCAGCAGGCAGGGTATCACTGAAGCTTTCTTT. Translation: CASRQGITEAFF.

The chain uses TRBV5-1 and TRBJ2-7, with a tentative D call TRBD2 (5 bases). Germline CDR1 and CDR2: SGHRS and YFSETQ. This CDR3 contains 15 residues. The V gene lost 0 bases and the J gene lost 0 bases, with 10 bases spanning the gap. The chain's CDR3 is CASSLALGSSYEQYF. The CDR3 DNA sequence: TGCGCCAGCAGCTTGGCCTTGGGGAGCTCCTACGAGCAGTACTTC. The variable domain in full, with the rest retrieved from reference TRBV5-1 and TRBJ2-7, is KAGVTQTPRYLIKTRGQQVTLSCSPISGHRSVSWYQQTPGQGLQFLFEYFSETQRNKGNFPGRFSGRQFSNSRSEMNVSTLELGDSALYLCASSLALGSSYEQYFGPGTRLTVT.

The CDR3 bases are TGTGCCATCAGTGAGCCAGCGCAGAACACCGGGGAGCTGTTTTTT. This sequence encodes CAISEPAQNTGELFF. The gene calls are TRBV10-3 and TRBJ2-2; D uncertain. The CDR3 is 15 amino acids. The germline V gene has CDR1 ENHRY and CDR2 SYGVKD. V was pared by 2 bases and J by 1 base, with 8 bases between.

This clone was seen just once. CDR3 loop: CASSLGYSYEQYF. CDR3 bases: TGTGCCAGCAGCTTAGGTTATTCCTACGAGCAGTACTTC. The V call is TRBV7-8, the J call TRBJ2-7; D not resolved. Looked up from germline, CDR1 is SGHVS and CDR2 is FQNEAQ. The CDR3 is 13 amino acids. V shed 1 base and J shed 1 base, with 5 bases lying between them.

This chain connects TRBV10-3 to TRBJ1-6; no clear D. V lost 3 bases to trimming and J lost 13 bases, with 16 bases between them. This CDR3 has 14 amino acids. Per the germline V gene, CDR1 is ENHRY and CDR2 is SYGVKD. As DNA, the CDR3 is TGTGCCATCAGTGAAAATAGGGAGCCCGCTCCCCTCCACTTT. Its translation: CAISENREPAPLHF.

V gene TRBV9 combines with J gene TRBJ1-4; the D is unclear. The germline gives CDR1 SGDLS, CDR2 YYNGEE. Trimming took off 5 bases at V and 8 bases at J, with 16 bases between the two ends. The length of the CDR3 is 14 residues. This chain's CDR3 is CASSRTPDEEKLFF. CDR3 in DNA: TGTGCCAGCAGTCGGACTCCAGACGAAGAAAAACTGTTTTTT.